A single sample is the source of the 19 T cell receptor beta chains below, sequenced in a study of response to subunit inactivated influenza vaccine. TCRdb analysed the RT-PCR reads with MiXCR anew, one entry per CDR3 protein. The sample lists around 200,000 distinct CDR3 sequences, roughly an eighth occurring once. Source: CD8+ T cells sorted from PBMCs, taken more than 4 days after vaccination. The receptors shown here come from a man aged 50-60 years who received an inactivated influenza vaccine.

This clonotype has only a few counts. This chain links TRBV9 with TRBJ2-2; perhaps TRBD2 as D (6 bases). The CDR3 runs 15 residues. Per the germline V gene, CDR1 is SGDLS and CDR2 is YYNGEE. V gave up 3 bases and J gave up 6 bases, with 15 bases separating them. In DNA, the CDR3 is TGTGCCAGCAGCGCCTTCGGAGGGGCAGCCGGGGAGCTGTTTTTT. This encodes CASSAFGGAAGELFF. Together with reference TRBV9 and TRBJ2-2, the CDR3 gives the full variable domain: DSGVTQTPKHLITATGQRVTLRCSPRSGDLSVYWYQQSLDQGLQFLIQYYNGEERAKGNILERFSAQQFPDLHSELNLSSLELGDSALYFCASSAFGGAAGELFFGEGSRLTVL.

The chain links TRBV7-9 to TRBJ1-1; no clear D. This CDR3 contains 12 residues. Germline V lookup: CDR1 SEHNR, CDR2 FQNEAQ (reference sequence). Trimming shortened V by 1 base and J by 7 bases, and 7 bases separated the two germline ends. CDR3 coding DNA: TGTGCCAGCAGCTTAGGACTGGATGAAGCTTTCTTT. Amino acids: CASSLGLDEAFF.

V and J are TRBV6-1 and TRBJ2-2; 10 bases align to TRBD1. Trimming at V came to 6 bases and at J to 5 bases, leaving 6 bases not matched to a gene. This CDR3 has 15 residues. Germline-derived CDR1 and CDR2 are MNHNS and SASEGT. This chain's CDR3 is CASRSGTGDTGELFF. DNA for the CDR3: TGTGCCAGCAGGTCCGGGACAGGGGATACCGGGGAGCTGTTTTTT.

This clonotype turned up a few times. In DNA form, the CDR3 reads TGTGCCGGGAGGAGGGGGCTTTATGGCTACACCTTC. This codes for CAGRRGLYGYTF. The rearrangement joins TRBV12-3 or TRBV12-4 to TRBJ1-2, with 7 bases lining up with TRBD1. The CDR3 is made up of 12 amino acids. The junction had 8 bases not matched to a gene; V was cut back by 11 bases and J by 5 bases.

The rearrangement uses TRBV28 and TRBJ1-2, with 7 bases that match TRBD1. CDR1 and CDR2 (germline): MDHEN, SYDVKM. CDR3 length equals 14 residues. Trimming took 8 bases from V and 4 from J; bases not matched to a gene: 10. The CDR3 DNA is TGTGCCAGCGCCCGAGGGGGACAGTTCTATGGCTACACCTTC. Protein: CASARGGQFYGYTF.

This clonotype was seen a handful of times. This rearrangement joins TRBV11-3 to TRBJ2-1, with D tentatively TRBD1 (7 bases). The CDR3 loop spans 16 amino acids. Germline V CDR1 and CDR2: SGHNT, YENEEA. V lost 5 bases and J 0 bases, leaving 14 bases between the germline ends. CDR3 bases: TGTGCCAGCAGCCCAGGGGGACTTAGCTCCTACAATGAGCAGTTCTTC. This sequence encodes CASSPGGLSSYNEQFF.

This clonotype was picked up a small number of times. The chain uses TRBV29-1 and TRBJ1-1; 7 bases align to TRBD1. V lost 7 bases to trimming and J lost 0 bases; unmatched junction nucleotides: 5. The CDR3 is made up of 13 amino acids. Germline V gene lookup returns CDR1 SQVTM and CDR2 ANQGSEA. The CDR3 spells CSATQGMNTEAFF. The CDR3, as DNA: TGCAGCGCTACACAGGGGATGAACACTGAAGCTTTCTTT.

The V and J genes are TRBV20-1 and TRBJ1-1; D possibly corresponds to TRBD1 (6 bases). The CDR3 loop spans 14 amino acids. V gave up 6 bases and J gave up 4 bases, with 18 bases separating them. Germline assignment: CDR1 DFQATT and CDR2 SNEGSKA (reference sequence). The CDR3, as DNA: TGCAGTGCCTTACTCACAGGGTTCGGCACTGAAGCTTTCTTT. Its translation: CSALLTGFGTEAFF.

This clonotype was found many times. The chain employs TRBV10-3 and TRBJ1-1, with D maybe TRBD1 (6 bases). CDR1 is ENHRY and CDR2 is SYGVKD in the germline V gene. CDR3 size: 13 residues. Trimming shortened V by 6 bases and J by 0 bases, and 8 bases separated the two germline ends. The CDR3 sequence is CAIRGHLNTEAFF. The CDR3 nucleotides are TGTGCCATCAGGGGACATCTGAACACTGAAGCTTTCTTT.

This clonotype showed up many times. This chain connects TRBV4-3 to TRBJ2-7; D could derive from TRBD1 or TRBD2 (5 bases each). The CDR3 length is 15 residues. Germline-derived CDR1 and CDR2 are LGHNA and YSLEER. The V end was cut by 0 bases, the J end by 2 bases, with 11 bases between. CDR3 amino acids: CASSQDPGTAYEQYF. For the CDR3, the DNA is TGCGCCAGCAGCCAAGACCCAGGGACCGCCTACGAGCAGTACTTC.

This chain links TRBV29-1 with TRBJ1-1; 8 positions agree with TRBD1. The CDR3 consists of 15 residues. The V and J ends lost 0 bases and 1 base, in that order; junction bases with no gene match: 4. Germline V lookup: CDR1 SQVTM, CDR2 ANQGSEA. CDR3 residues: CSVEDPGTGNTEAFF. The DNA for the CDR3 is TGCAGCGTTGAAGATCCCGGGACAGGGAACACTGAAGCTTTCTTT.

This clonotype occurred a few times. The CDR3 sequence is CASSIDSGGSYEQYF. CDR3 sequence (DNA): TGTGCCAGTAGTATAGACAGCGGGGGCTCCTACGAGCAGTACTTC. This rearrangement joins TRBV19 to TRBJ2-7, with 8 nucleotides matching TRBD2. The V gene end was trimmed by 0 bases and the J gene end by 0 bases; junction bases not matched to a gene: 1. CDR1 and CDR2 (germline): LNHDA, SQIVND (reference sequence). The CDR3 runs to 15 residues.

In this sample, this clonotype turned up a few times. The CDR3 loop is CSARDSLAGTYEQYF. The CDR3 DNA is TGCAGTGCTAGAGATAGCCTAGCGGGCACCTACGAGCAGTACTTC. The V and J genes are TRBV20-1 and TRBJ2-7, with TRBD2 matching over 8 bases. Germline values: CDR1 DFQATT, CDR2 SNEGSKA (reference sequence). The V and J ends lost 0 bases and 2 bases, in that order; junction bases with no gene match: 6. The CDR3 has 15 residues.

This clonotype was seen repeatedly, ten times or more. V and J are TRBV5-6 and TRBJ2-1; D ambiguous. The CDR3 runs 14 residues. Germline loops: CDR1 SGHDT, CDR2 YYEEEE. Trimming shortened V by 4 bases and J by 3 bases, and 11 bases separated the two germline ends. The CDR3 DNA reads TGTGCCAGCAGCCCCCCCCTTTACTACAATGAGCAGTTCTTC. Translated: CASSPPLYYNEQFF. The whole variable domain, remainder taken from reference TRBV5-6 and TRBJ2-1, is DAGVTQSPTHLIKTRGQQVTLRCSPKSGHDTVSWYQQALGQGPQFIFQYYEEEERQRGNFPDRFSGHQFPNYSSELNVNALLLGDSALYLCASSPPLYYNEQFFGPGTRLTVL.

The V and J genes are TRBV15 and TRBJ2-1; D gene uncertain. The germline V gene encodes CDR1 LNHNV and CDR2 YYDKDF (reference sequence). V lost 1 base and J lost 5, with 3 bases in between. The CDR3 length is 12 residues. The CDR3 nucleotides read TGTGCCACCAGCAGAGTAGACAATGAGCAGTTCTTC. Translation gives CATSRVDNEQFF.

This clonotype came up a few times. The chain recombines TRBV2 with TRBJ2-7; D perhaps matches TRBD1 (5 bases). The CDR3 has 14 residues. Deletions cut 1 base from V and 7 bases from J, with 14 bases between. Germline lookup yields CDR1 SNHLY and CDR2 FYNNEI. As DNA, the CDR3 is TGTGCCAGCAGTGAAGTCAGTATTTCAGGGGAGCAGTACTTC. This gives the protein CASSEVSISGEQYF. Filled out from reference TRBV2 and TRBJ2-7, the complete variable domain reads EPEVTQTPSHQVTQMGQEVILRCVPISNHLYFYWYRQILGQKVEFLVSFYNNEISEKSEIFDDQFSVERPDGSNFTLKIRSTKLEDSAMYFCASSEVSISGEQYFGPGTRLTVT.

In this sample, this clonotype turned up a few times. V and J are TRBV12-5 and TRBJ2-1; 8 bases agree with TRBD2. V lost 0 bases and J lost 2; bases outside the gene matches: 3. Per germline, CDR1 LGHNT and CDR2 FRNRAP. The CDR3 has 16 amino acids. The CDR3 region has the DNA TGTGCTAGTGGTTTGGTAGCGGGAGCGCCCTACAATGAGCAGTTCTTC. Its protein product is CASGLVAGAPYNEQFF. Complete variable domain (other parts from reference TRBV12-5 and TRBJ2-1): DARVTQTPRHKVTEMGQEVTMRCQPILGHNTVFWYRQTMMQGLELLAYFRNRAPLDDSGMPKDRFSAEMPDATLATLKIQPSEPRDSAVYFCASGLVAGAPYNEQFFGPGTRLTVL.

This clonotype was recorded a few times. This chain connects TRBV29-1 to TRBJ2-3; D call uncertain. The CDR3 spans 13 residues. Germline loops: CDR1 SQVTM, CDR2 ANQGSEA. Between the trimmed V and J ends, which lost 2 bases and 2 bases, there was a span of 8 bases. CDR3 DNA sequence: TGCAGCGTTGAACCAGTAAACACAGATACGCAGTATTTT. This encodes CSVEPVNTDTQYF.

The V gene is TRBV15, the J gene TRBJ1-2; 10 positions agree with TRBD1. V shed 0 bases and J 6 bases; nucleotides not matched to a gene: 13. Germline CDR1 and CDR2: LNHNV and YYDKDF (reference sequence). The length of the CDR3 is 18 residues. CDR3 in DNA: TGTGCCACCAGCAGAGATTTTCTGGGACAGGGGCCCTCTCATGGCTACACCTTC. Translation: CATSRDFLGQGPSHGYTF. Together with reference TRBV15 and TRBJ1-2, the CDR3 gives the full variable domain: DAMVIQNPRYQVTQFGKPVTLSCSQTLNHNVMYWYQQKSSQAPKLLFHYYDKDFNNEADTPDNFQSRRPNTSFCFLDIRSPGLGDTAMYLCATSRDFLGQGPSHGYTFGSGTRLTVV.